The sequence of this T cell receptor beta chain was determined in a study of blood T cell repertoires in COVID-19. Study-level background: T cells, B-cell-depleted T cells, or PBMCs provided the cDNA or gDNA that served as material.

Per the study methods: Nucleated cell number was recorded as an estimate derived from reference gene primer amplification. The repertoire was sequenced with immunoSEQ multiplex PCR; TCRdb's copy has only in-frame clones and lacks some. D and trimming come from the DNA, and the V and J calls and clone size come from that table. In the table there are 190,000 or so clones, approximately 89% of which are singletons. There are 11 residues in the CDR3. Germline CDR1 is MDHEN and CDR2 is SYDVKM. V was shortened by 3 bases and J by 12 bases, with 11 bases between the two germline ends. The clonotype comes from a woman aged 25 to 45 with acute or convalescent COVID-19. Sequencing was carried out using peripheral blood. The chain employs TRBV28 and TRBJ1-1; D is possibly TRBD1 (6 bases). The CDR3 reads CASSLGGGTFF. The CDR3 DNA sequence: TGTGCCAGCAGTTTGGGAGGGGGTACTTTCTTT.